A single sample gave rise to the 8 T cell receptor beta chains below, sequenced in a study of shared clonotypes between healthy human individuals. Profiled with immunoSEQ multiplex PCR; TCRdb holds only in-frame clones, not every one. Seen here are about 2.4 million clones, over 85% observed once, and the top ten hold about 0.39%. Specimen: naive CD4+ T cells from PBMCs. Stated subset: CD45RA+ positively selected. The receptor source for this set is a man between 18 and 35 years old in good health. Some clones in this sample may be carry-over from other donors' samples.

The chain joins TRBV6-5 to TRBJ1-1; tentatively, D is TRBD1 (5 bases). Germline lookup yields CDR1 MNHEY and CDR2 SVGAGI. V was shortened by 5 bases and J by 8 bases, with 15 bases between the two germline ends. CDR3 length equals 13 residues. CDR3 nucleotides: TGTGCCAGCAGTAAATCCGGGGGACTCGAAGCTTTCTTT. Translated, it gives CASSKSGGLEAFF.

This rearrangement joins TRBV10-3 to TRBJ2-1; weak D call: TRBD2 (6 bases). V lost 6 bases, J lost 5 bases, and 11 bases lay in between. Germline CDR1 is ENHRY and CDR2 is SYGVKD. This CDR3 comprises 13 residues. This CDR3 is CAIRGPSDNEQFF. CDR3 coding DNA: TGTGCCATCAGGGGGCCTAGCGACAATGAGCAGTTCTTC.

In the case of this clone: This sample includes further DNA sequences coding for the same CDR3. The chain carries TRBV5-1 and TRBJ2-1, with TRBD2 matching 11 bases. CDR1 is SGHRS and CDR2 is YFSETQ in the germline V gene. This CDR3 comprises 16 residues. With V trimmed by 4 bases and J by 0 bases, 3 bases remained unmatched. CDR3 in amino acids: CASSDGLAGSYNEQFF. The CDR3, as DNA: TGCGCCAGCAGCGACGGACTAGCGGGCTCCTACAATGAGCAGTTCTTC. Using reference TRBV5-1 and TRBJ2-1 for the parts outside the CDR3, the full variable domain is KAGVTQTPRYLIKTRGQQVTLSCSPISGHRSVSWYQQTPGQGLQFLFEYFSETQRNKGNFPGRFSGRQFSNSRSEMNVSTLELGDSALYLCASSDGLAGSYNEQFFGPGTRLTVL.

J is TRBJ2-7 and V is TRBV5-1; the match to TRBD2 covers 13 bases. After removal of 0 bases from V and 6 bases from J, the junction contained 15 bases not matched to a gene. The CDR3 has 19 residues. Germline V gene lookup returns CDR1 SGHRS and CDR2 YFSETQ. CDR3 DNA sequence: TGCGCCAGCAGCTTGGATAATCAACTAGCGGGAGGGCCCAAGAGCGAGCAGTACTTC. Residues: CASSLDNQLAGGPKSEQYF.

The gene calls are TRBV6-6 and TRBJ2-1; 13 bases are shared with TRBD2. The germline CDR1 and CDR2 sequences are MNHNY and SVGAGI (reference sequence). The CDR3 runs to 16 residues. V lost 7 bases to trimming and J lost 3 bases; unmatched junction nucleotides: 6. CDR3 sequence: CASKGLAGNSYNEQFF. CDR3 DNA sequence: TGTGCCAGCAAGGGACTAGCGGGAAACAGCTACAATGAGCAGTTCTTC.

This chain links TRBV10-2 with TRBJ2-5; D may be TRBD2 (5 bases). V lost 7 bases to trimming and J lost 5 bases, with 20 bases between them. The CDR3 is 15 amino acids. Germline lookup yields CDR1 WSHSY and CDR2 SAAADI. The CDR3 protein is CASMGMDSGGETQYF. CDR3 bases: TGCGCCAGCATGGGGATGGACTCCGGTGGGGAGACCCAGTACTTC.

V and J are TRBV28 and TRBJ1-2; D call uncertain. There are 14 residues in the CDR3. V was clipped by 3 bases and J by 5 bases, with 13 bases between them. Germline CDR1 is MDHEN and CDR2 is SYDVKM. DNA for the CDR3: TGTGCCAGCAGTTTTGTCGGCGTAGATTATGGCTACACCTTC. It encodes CASSFVGVDYGYTF.

This chain joins TRBV19 and TRBJ1-1; weak D call: TRBD1 (5 bases). Germline-derived CDR1 and CDR2 are LNHDA and SQIVND (reference sequence). V dropped 4 bases and J dropped 0 bases, with 15 bases sitting between them. The CDR3 loop spans 16 amino acids. The CDR3 nucleotides read TGTGCCAGTAGTACCCCTAGGGACCGAATGAACACTGAAGCTTTCTTT. Translation gives CASSTPRDRMNTEAFF.